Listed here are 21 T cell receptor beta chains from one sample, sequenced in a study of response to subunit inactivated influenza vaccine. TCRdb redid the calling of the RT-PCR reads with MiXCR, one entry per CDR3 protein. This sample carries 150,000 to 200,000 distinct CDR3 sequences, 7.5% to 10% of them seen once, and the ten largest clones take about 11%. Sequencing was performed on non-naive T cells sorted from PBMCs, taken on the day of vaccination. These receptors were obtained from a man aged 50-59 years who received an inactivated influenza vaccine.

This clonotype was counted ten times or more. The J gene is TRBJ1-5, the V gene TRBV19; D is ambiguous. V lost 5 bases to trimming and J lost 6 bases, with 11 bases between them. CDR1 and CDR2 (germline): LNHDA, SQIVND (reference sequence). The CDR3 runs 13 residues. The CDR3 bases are TGTGCCAGTAGTCCGCTAGCTGGTCAGCCCCAGCATTTT. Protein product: CASSPLAGQPQHF.

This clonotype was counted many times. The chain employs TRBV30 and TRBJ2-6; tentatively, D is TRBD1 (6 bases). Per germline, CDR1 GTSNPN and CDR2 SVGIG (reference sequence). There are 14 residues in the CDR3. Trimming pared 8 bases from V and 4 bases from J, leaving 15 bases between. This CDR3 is CAGHRAAGANVLTF. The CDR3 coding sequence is TGTGCCGGCCACAGGGCAGCCGGGGCCAACGTCCTGACTTTC.

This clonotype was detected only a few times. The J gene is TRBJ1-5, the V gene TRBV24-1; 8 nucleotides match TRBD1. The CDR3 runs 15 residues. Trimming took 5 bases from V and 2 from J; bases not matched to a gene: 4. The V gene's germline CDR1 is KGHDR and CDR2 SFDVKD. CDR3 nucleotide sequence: TGTGCCACCAGTGCAGGGGGCAGGGGCAATCAGCCCCAGCATTTT. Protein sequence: CATSAGGRGNQPQHF.

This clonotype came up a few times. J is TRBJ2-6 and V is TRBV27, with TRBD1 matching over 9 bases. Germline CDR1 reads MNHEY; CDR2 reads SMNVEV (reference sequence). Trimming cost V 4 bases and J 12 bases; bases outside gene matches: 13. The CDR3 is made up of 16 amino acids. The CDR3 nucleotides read TGTGCCAGCAGTTCCTCCTCGTGGACAGGGGCTGGCGTCCTGACTTTC. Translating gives CASSSSSWTGAGVLTF.

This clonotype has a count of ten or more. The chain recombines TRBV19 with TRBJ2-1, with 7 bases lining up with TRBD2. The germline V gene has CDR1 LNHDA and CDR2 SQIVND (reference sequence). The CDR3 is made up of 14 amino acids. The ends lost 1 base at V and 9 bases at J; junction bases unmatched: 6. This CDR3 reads CASSIGSVAGEQFF. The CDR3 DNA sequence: TGTGCCAGTAGTATAGGGTCGGTAGCGGGTGAGCAGTTCTTC.

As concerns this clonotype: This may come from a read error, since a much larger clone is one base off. The CDR3 region has the DNA TGTGCCGGCAGTTCCTCTAATTCGCTTGAACGGCCAGATACGCAGTATTTT. It yields the protein CAGSSSNSLERPDTQYF. The chain recombines TRBV28 with TRBJ2-3; no reliable D call. The CDR3 has 17 residues. Germline V CDR1 and CDR2: MDHEN, SYDVKM.

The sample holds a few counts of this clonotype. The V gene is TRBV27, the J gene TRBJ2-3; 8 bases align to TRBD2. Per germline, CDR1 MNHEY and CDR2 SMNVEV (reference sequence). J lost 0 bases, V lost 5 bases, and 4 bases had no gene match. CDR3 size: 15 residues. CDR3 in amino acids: CASSTSGRSTDTQYF. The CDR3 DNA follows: TGTGCCAGCAGTACAAGCGGGAGAAGCACAGATACGCAGTATTTT.

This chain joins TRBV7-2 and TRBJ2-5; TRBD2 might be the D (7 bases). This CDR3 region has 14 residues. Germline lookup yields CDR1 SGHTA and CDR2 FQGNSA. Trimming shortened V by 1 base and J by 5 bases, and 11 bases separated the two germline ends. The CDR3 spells CASSLDGGRETQYF. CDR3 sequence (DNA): TGTGCCAGCAGCTTAGACGGGGGGCGGGAGACCCAGTACTTC.

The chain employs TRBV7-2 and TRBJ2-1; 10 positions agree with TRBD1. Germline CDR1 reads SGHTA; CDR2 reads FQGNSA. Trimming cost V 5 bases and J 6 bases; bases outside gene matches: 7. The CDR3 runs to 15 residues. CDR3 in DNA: TGTGCCAGCAGCCGGGGGACAGGGGCTCGCAATGAGCAGTTCTTC. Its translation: CASSRGTGARNEQFF.

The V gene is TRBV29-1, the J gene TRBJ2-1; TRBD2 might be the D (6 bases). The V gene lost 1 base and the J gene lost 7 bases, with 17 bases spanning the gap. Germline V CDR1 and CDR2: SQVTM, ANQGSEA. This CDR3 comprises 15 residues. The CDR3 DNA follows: TGCAGCGTTGAAGGGCTAGCGCGGAGGAAGAATGAGCAGTTCTTC. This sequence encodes CSVEGLARRKNEQFF.

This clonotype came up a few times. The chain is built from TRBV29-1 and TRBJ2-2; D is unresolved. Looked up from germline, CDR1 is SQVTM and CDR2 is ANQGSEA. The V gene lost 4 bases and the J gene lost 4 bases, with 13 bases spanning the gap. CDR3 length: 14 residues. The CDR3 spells CSVVLPGSTGELFF. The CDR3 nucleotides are TGCAGCGTTGTTCTTCCGGGTTCCACCGGGGAGCTGTTTTTT.

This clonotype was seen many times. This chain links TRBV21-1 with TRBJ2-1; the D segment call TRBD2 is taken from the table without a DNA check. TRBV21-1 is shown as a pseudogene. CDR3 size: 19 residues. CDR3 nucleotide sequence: TGTGCCAGCAGGGTAAAGGTGAGGGTTTTGCGGAGCCGGTACAATGAGCAGTTCTTC. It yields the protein CASRVKVRVLRSRYNEQFF.

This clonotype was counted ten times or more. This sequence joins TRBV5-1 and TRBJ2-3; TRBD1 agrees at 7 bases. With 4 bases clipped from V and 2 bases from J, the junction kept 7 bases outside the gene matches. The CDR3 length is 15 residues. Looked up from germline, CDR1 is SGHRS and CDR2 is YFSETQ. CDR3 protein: CASSGRGQVTDTQYF. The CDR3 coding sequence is TGCGCCAGCAGCGGAAGGGGGCAGGTCACAGATACGCAGTATTTT.

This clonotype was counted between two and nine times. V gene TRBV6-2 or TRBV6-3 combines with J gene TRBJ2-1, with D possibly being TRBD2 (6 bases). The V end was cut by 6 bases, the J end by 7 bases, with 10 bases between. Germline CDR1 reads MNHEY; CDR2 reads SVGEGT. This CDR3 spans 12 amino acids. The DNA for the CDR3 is TGTGCCAGCAGAGGTCTAGCGAATGAGCAGTTCTTC. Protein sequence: CASRGLANEQFF.

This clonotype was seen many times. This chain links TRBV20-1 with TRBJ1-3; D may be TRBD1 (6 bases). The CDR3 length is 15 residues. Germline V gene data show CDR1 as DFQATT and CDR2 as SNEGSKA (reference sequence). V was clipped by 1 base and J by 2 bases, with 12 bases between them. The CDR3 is CSARVGGAAGNTIYF. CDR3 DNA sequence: TGCAGTGCTAGAGTGGGGGGGGCCGCTGGAAACACCATATATTTT.

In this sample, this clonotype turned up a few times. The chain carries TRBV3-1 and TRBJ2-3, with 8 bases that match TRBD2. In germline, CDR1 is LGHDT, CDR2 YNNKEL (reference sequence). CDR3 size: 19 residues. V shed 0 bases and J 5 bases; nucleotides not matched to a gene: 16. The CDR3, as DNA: TGTGCCAGCAGCCAAGAAGGTATATTGAGAGCGGGGGCGGTAGATACGCAGTATTTT. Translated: CASSQEGILRAGAVDTQYF.

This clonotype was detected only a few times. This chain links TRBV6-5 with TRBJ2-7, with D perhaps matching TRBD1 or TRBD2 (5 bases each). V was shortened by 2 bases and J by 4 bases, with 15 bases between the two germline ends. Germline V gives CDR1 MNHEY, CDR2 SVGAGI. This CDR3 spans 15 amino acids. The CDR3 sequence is CASSYLRGKEYEQYF. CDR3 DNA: TGTGCCAGCAGTTACCTGAGGGGAAAGGAATACGAGCAGTACTTC.

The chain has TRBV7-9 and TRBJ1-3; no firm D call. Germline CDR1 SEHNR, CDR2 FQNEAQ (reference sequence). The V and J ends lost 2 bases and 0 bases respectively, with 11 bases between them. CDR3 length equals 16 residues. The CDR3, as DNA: TGTGCCAGCAGCTTAAGTTCGGGCTTCTCTGGAAACACCATATATTTT. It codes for CASSLSSGFSGNTIYF.

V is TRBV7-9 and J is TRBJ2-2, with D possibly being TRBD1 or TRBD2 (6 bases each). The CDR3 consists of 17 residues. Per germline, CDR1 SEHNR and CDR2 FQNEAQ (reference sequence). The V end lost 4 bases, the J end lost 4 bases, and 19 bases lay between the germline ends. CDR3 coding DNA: TGTGCCAGCAGCTCGCTCCGGGGGCTGAGAGGCACCGGGGAGCTGTTTTTT. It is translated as CASSSLRGLRGTGELFF.

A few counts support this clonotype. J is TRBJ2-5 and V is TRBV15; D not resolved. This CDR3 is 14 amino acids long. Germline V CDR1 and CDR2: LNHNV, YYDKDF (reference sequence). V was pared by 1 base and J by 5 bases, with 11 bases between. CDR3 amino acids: CATSRAGNSETQYF. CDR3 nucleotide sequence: TGTGCCACCAGCAGAGCTGGTAATAGTGAGACCCAGTACTTC.

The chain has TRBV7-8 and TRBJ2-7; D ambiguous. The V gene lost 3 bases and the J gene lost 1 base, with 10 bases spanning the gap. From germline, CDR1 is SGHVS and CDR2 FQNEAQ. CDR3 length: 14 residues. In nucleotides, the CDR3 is TGTGCCAGCAGCTTCCGGTCCTCTTCCTACGAGCAGTACTTC. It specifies CASSFRSSSYEQYF.